The 20 T cell receptor beta chains in this list originate from one sample, sequenced in a study of molecular identifiers for immune sequencing clone quantification. TCRdb called the PCR reads again in MiXCR, with one record for every CDR3 protein. Of about 10,000 distinct CDR3 sequences listed, roughly 20% are singletons. The specimen was naive CD8+ T cells from blood, with Jurkat cell RNA spiked in. Subset indicated: FACS-sorted CD8+CD4-CCR7+CD45RA+ naive T cells. These TCRs come from a human donor in good health. Some libraries in this study had Jurkat cell RNA spiked in.

By share, this clonotype counts as medium-sized. This chain joins TRBV5-1 and TRBJ2-5; 10 nucleotides align to TRBD2. This CDR3 contains 15 residues. The junction had 10 bases not matched to a gene; V was cut back by 6 bases and J by 5 bases. CDR1 is SGHRS, CDR2 YFSETQ, per germline. CDR3: CASTASGGEGETQYF. CDR3 nucleotides: TGCGCCAGCACCGCTAGCGGGGGAGAAGGGGAGACCCAGTACTTC. Looking up the rest from reference TRBV5-1 and TRBJ2-5 gives the full variable domain: KAGVTQTPRYLIKTRGQQVTLSCSPISGHRSVSWYQQTPGQGLQFLFEYFSETQRNKGNFPGRFSGRQFSNSRSEMNVSTLELGDSALYLCASTASGGEGETQYFGPGTRLLVL.

Notes on this clonotype: This CDR3 fails to terminate in the conserved phenylalanine or tryptophan, so it likely reflects a read error. V and J are TRBV4-3 and TRBJ1-1; D might be TRBD1 (6 bases). Germline loops: CDR1 LGHNA, CDR2 YSLEER. Trimming removed 7 bases from V and 4 bases from J, with 19 bases in between. The CDR3 has 15 residues. The DNA for the CDR3 is TGCGCCAGCAACCAGGACAGTTTGGGTCGCACTGAAGCTTTCCTT. It encodes CASNQDSLGRTEAFL.

This clonotype ranks as medium-sized. The V gene is TRBV13, the J gene TRBJ2-7; D gene uncertain. V gave up 5 bases and J gave up 4 bases, with 12 bases separating them. This CDR3 has 13 residues. Germline V lookup: CDR1 PRHDT, CDR2 FYEKMQ (reference sequence). CDR3 DNA: TGTGCCAGCAGCCCGTCTAAGTCTTACGAGCAGTACTTC. This translates into CASSPSKSYEQYF.

With regard to this clonotype: A junction end diverges from the germline sequence, so it may reflect a read error. The chain employs TRBV7-9 and TRBJ2-5; D is unclear. The germline gives CDR1 SEHNR, CDR2 FQNEAQ (reference sequence). The CDR3 runs 16 residues. This CDR3 is CARSFLLVGNRETQYF. The DNA for the CDR3 is TGTGCCAGAAGCTTCCTTTTGGTGGGGAACCGAGAGACCCAGTACTTC. Variable domain in full (rest from reference TRBV7-9 and TRBJ2-5): DTGVSQNPRHKITKRGQNVTFRCDPISEHNRLYWYRQTLGQGPEFLTYFQNEAQLEKSRLLSDRFSAERPKGSFSTLEIQRTEQGDSAMYLCARSFLLVGNRETQYFGPGTRLLVL.

This clonotype rates as medium-sized. The chain joins TRBV6-1 to TRBJ2-3; 11 nucleotides line up with TRBD1. Per the germline V gene, CDR1 is MNHNS and CDR2 is SASEGT. With V trimmed by 5 bases and J by 2 bases, 6 bases remained unmatched. The length of the CDR3 is 16 residues. The CDR3 loop reads CASSTRTGGHTDTQYF. CDR3 DNA sequence: TGTGCCAGCAGTACACGGACAGGGGGCCACACAGATACGCAGTATTTT.

Ten or more counts support this clonotype. The rearrangement links TRBV7-9 to TRBJ1-1, with TRBD1 matching over 7 bases. CDR1 is SEHNR, CDR2 FQNEAQ, per germline (reference sequence). The CDR3 runs 14 residues. J lost 4 bases, V lost 3 bases, and 5 bases had no gene match. The CDR3 here is CASSFAGGTTEAFF. DNA for the CDR3: TGTGCCAGCAGCTTTGCAGGGGGGACCACTGAAGCTTTCTTT. Full variable domain (remainder filled in from reference TRBV7-9 and TRBJ1-1): DTGVSQNPRHKITKRGQNVTFRCDPISEHNRLYWYRQTLGQGPEFLTYFQNEAQLEKSRLLSDRFSAERPKGSFSTLEIQRTEQGDSAMYLCASSFAGGTTEAFFGQGTRLTVV.

There are many counts of this clonotype. The genes are TRBV7-9 and TRBJ2-7; the D is unclear. The germline V gene encodes CDR1 SEHNR and CDR2 FQNEAQ (reference sequence). This CDR3 contains 14 residues. Trimming removed 4 bases from V and 0 bases from J, with 10 bases in between. CDR3 in amino acids: CASSSLEASYEQYF. Written as DNA, the CDR3 is TGTGCCAGCAGCTCCTTAGAGGCCTCCTACGAGCAGTACTTC.

Of note for this clonotype: This sequence may be a read error, since a much larger clone differs from it by one base. The V gene is TRBV4-3, the J gene TRBJ1-6, with D hard to call. The CDR3 is made up of 13 amino acids. CDR1 and CDR2 (germline): LGHNA, YSLEER. The CDR3 region has the DNA TGCGCCAGCCGCCAAGGAGGCCTTTCACCCCTCCACTTT. It translates to CASRQGGLSPLHF.

By share, this clonotype counts as medium-sized. The gene calls are TRBV7-9 and TRBJ2-2; perhaps D is TRBD1 or TRBD2 (5 bases each). Looked up from germline, CDR1 is SEHNR and CDR2 is FQNEAQ (reference sequence). The ends were cut back, 4 bases at V and 9 bases at J, with 9 bases in the middle. This CDR3 contains 12 residues. The CDR3 sequence: CASSSGSWELFF. CDR3 DNA: TGTGCCAGCAGCTCAGGGAGCTGGGAGCTGTTTTTT.

This clonotype appeared many times. The chain couples TRBV9 to TRBJ2-1, with 9 bases fitting TRBD1. Germline assignment: CDR1 SGDLS and CDR2 YYNGEE. Trimming cost V 2 bases and J 8 bases; bases outside gene matches: 5. This CDR3 contains 14 residues. The CDR3 DNA is TGTGCCAGCAGCGTCAGGACAGGGGTTCATGAGCAGTTCTTC. Protein product: CASSVRTGVHEQFF. Looking up the rest from reference TRBV9 and TRBJ2-1 gives the full variable domain: DSGVTQTPKHLITATGQRVTLRCSPRSGDLSVYWYQQSLDQGLQFLIQYYNGEERAKGNILERFSAQQFPDLHSELNLSSLELGDSALYFCASSVRTGVHEQFFGPGTRLTVL.

In regard to this clonotype: Just one base apart from a much larger clone, this may be a read error. This rearrangement joins TRBV6-2 or TRBV6-3 to TRBJ1-2; unclear D gene. Germline V gene lookup returns CDR1 MNHEY and CDR2 SVGEGT. The CDR3 totals 13 residues. The CDR3 bases are TGTGCCAGCAGTTACTTGGGTCCCAATGGCTACCCCTTC. Encoded protein: CASSYLGPNGYPF.

In this sample, this clonotype is medium-sized. V gene TRBV7-2 combines with J gene TRBJ1-5; D is undetermined. The CDR3 totals 14 residues. Germline CDR1 reads SGHTA; CDR2 reads FQGNSA. V was shortened by 4 bases and J by 5 bases, with 12 bases between the two germline ends. CDR3 loop: CASSSGLFDQPQHF. Here the CDR3 DNA reads TGTGCCAGCAGCTCCGGACTATTCGATCAGCCCCAGCATTTT.

The chain carries TRBV27 and TRBJ2-3; D not certain. The CDR3 contains 12 residues. V lost 3 bases and J lost 0, with 1 base in between. The germline V gene has CDR1 MNHEY and CDR2 SMNVEV (reference sequence). The CDR3 region is CASSFSTDTQYF. The CDR3 nucleotides are TGTGCCAGCAGTTTTAGCACAGATACGCAGTATTTT.

J is TRBJ2-7 and V is TRBV19; 8 bases agree with TRBD1. CDR1 is LNHDA, CDR2 SQIVND, per germline (reference sequence). This CDR3 has 15 residues. Trimming removed 2 bases from V and 0 bases from J; junction bases left unmatched: 3. The CDR3 sequence is CASSISGGASYEQYF. CDR3 nucleotides: TGTGCCAGTAGTATATCAGGGGGCGCCTCCTACGAGCAGTACTTC.

Details on this clonotype: Sequence at one end of the junction differs from germline and may be a read error. The rearrangement links TRBV5-3 to TRBJ2-5; TRBD2 matches at 7 bases. TRBV5-3 is an ORF for which the function is uncertain. The CDR3 sequence is 17 residues long. CDR3 sequence reads: CASSLEEAGLWQETQYF. CDR3 DNA: TGTGCCAGCAGCTTGGAGGAAGCGGGGTTATGGCAAGAGACCCAGTACTTC.

This clonotype is labeled medium-sized. The V call is TRBV11-2, the J call TRBJ2-4, with D uncertain. V was clipped by 5 bases and J by 0 bases, with 11 bases between them. The germline V gene has CDR1 SGHAT and CDR2 FQNNGV. The CDR3 is made up of 15 amino acids. The CDR3 sequence: CASSRDKIAKNIQYF. Here the CDR3 DNA reads TGTGCCAGCAGCCGCGACAAGATAGCCAAAAACATTCAGTACTTC.

This clonotype occurred a few times. Given a much more abundant clone one base away, this may be a read error. The chain carries TRBV19 and TRBJ1-1; D remains unclear. Germline assignment: CDR1 LNHDA and CDR2 SQIVND (reference sequence). The CDR3 runs to 15 residues. CDR3 residues: CASKRYGQLNTEACF. CDR3 nucleotide sequence: TGTGCCAGTAAACGCTACGGCCAGCTAAACACTGAAGCTTGCTTT.

This clonotype is judged medium-sized. V is TRBV7-9 and J is TRBJ2-7, with D uncertain. V was pared by 11 bases and J by 7 bases, with 15 bases between. The CDR3 has 11 residues. Germline-derived CDR1 and CDR2 are SEHNR and FQNEAQ (reference sequence). CDR3 DNA sequence: TGTGCCGGCGAAGGGCCCTTAGAGCAGTACTTC. Its translation is CAGEGPLEQYF.

For this clonotype: The junction differs from germline at one of its ends, possibly a read error. The chain employs TRBV19 and TRBJ1-5; D may be TRBD1 (5 bases). The germline V gene encodes CDR1 LNHDA and CDR2 SQIVND (reference sequence). The length of the CDR3 is 16 residues. The CDR3 is CASSTMWGYSNQPPRF. The CDR3 region has the DNA TGTGCCAGTAGTACAATGTGGGGCTATAGCAATCAGCCCCCGCGTTTT.

This clonotype is medium-sized within its sample. The chain has TRBV28 and TRBJ2-7, with 7 bases identical to TRBD2. From germline, CDR1 is MDHEN and CDR2 SYDVKM. Unmatched junction bases numbered 8, after V lost 5 bases and J lost 4 bases. CDR3 length: 14 amino acids. The CDR3 nucleotides read TGTGCCAGCAGTCCGCGACTAGCTCGGTACGAGCAGTACTTC. It specifies CASSPRLARYEQYF.